This T cell receptor beta chain was identified in a study of T cells in localized non-small cell lung cancer. Points from the study as a whole: Exceeding tumor, uninvolved adjacent lung had the highest T cell clonality.

In germline, CDR1 is SGHDT, CDR2 YYEEEE. Trimming stripped 0 bases from V and 1 base from J, with 3 bases between. This CDR3 has 13 residues. For this clone: The antigen is unknown.

The method was immunoSEQ multiplex PCR; TCRdb's version includes in-frame clones alone and lacks a portion of them. The sample includes tens of thousands of clones, about 76% seen only once; the top ten take about a third. The sample in question was PBMCs, obtained before any cancer treatment. The rearrangement joins TRBV5-6 to TRBJ2-3; D not certain. The clonotype was recovered from a woman aged 40 to 75 with stage II squamous cell lung carcinoma. CDR3: CASSLEGTDTQYF. CDR3 sequence (DNA): TGTGCCAGCAGCTTGGAGGGCACAGATACGCAGTATTTT.